This T cell receptor beta chain derives from a study of T cell responses to AZD1222 COVID-19 vaccine. For the study at large: Second doses that came at about 4 or about 12 weeks were put together. General study findings and limits: Donor demographics were predominantly white British with a female majority; clonal diversity may be underestimated. Researchers report vaccine-associated CD4 TCRs spanning spike, with dominance at 160-218 and 743-854. Regions left unmutated in variants are reportedly the target of nearly half of spike-specific TCRs.

This CDR3 has 14 amino acids. CDR1 is MDHEN, CDR2 SYDVKM, per germline. After removal of 4 bases from V and 3 bases from J, the junction contained 3 bases not matched to a gene. Clones were sequenced by immunoSEQ multiplex PCR, and TCRdb holds only the in-frame ones, with some missing. The sample yields some 100,000 clones, about 85% seen once. A word on this clone: The antigen is undetermined.

The chain uses TRBV28 and TRBJ1-5, with 7 bases matching TRBD1. The source material was peripheral blood, sampled on day 0 of AZD1222 vaccination. The TCR originated in an adult in good health. The CDR3 coding sequence is TGTGCCAGCAGTTCGGGACAGAACAATCAGCCCCAGCATTTT. As protein: CASSSGQNNQPQHF.